Given below is one T cell receptor (beta chain) in context. This sample was taken from a study of cytotoxic CD8 clonotypes in ibrutinib-treated CLL. TCRdb's table, derived via immunoSEQ multiplex PCR, lists solely in-frame clones and lacks some. The sample carries about 49,000 clones, roughly two thirds recorded once. Per germline, CDR1 SEHNR and CDR2 FQNEAQ (reference sequence). The CDR3 is 12 residues long. The J segment lost 12 bases and the V segment lost 4 bases, leaving 5 bases of the junction unmatched. Sequencing used PBMCs, obtained after 12 months of ibrutinib treatment. The V and J genes are TRBV7-9 and TRBJ1-4, with 7 bases aligning to TRBD1. The sequence was obtained from a human donor with chronic lymphocytic leukemia. CDR3 sequence reads: CASSWLGGELFF. In DNA form, the CDR3 reads TGTGCCAGCAGCTGGTTAGGGGGCGAACTGTTTTTT.